The count of the clone carrying this T cell receptor beta chain is one. As yet, its antigen is unknown. The sample belongs to a study of CD8+ T cells in alopecia areata. The overall study: Tofacitinib therapy lasting 6 to 18 months was followed by 6 months off drug. Study-wide results and caveats: Among the 100 top clones, expanded CD8+ clones, like scalp clonality, were significantly decreased by tofacitinib.

CDR1 is LNHDA, CDR2 SQIVND, per germline (reference sequence). The CDR3 runs 15 residues. J lost 4 bases, V lost 3 bases, and 6 bases had no gene match. Treatment specified: oral pan-JAK inhibitor, 5-10 mg twice daily. RNA was extracted and reverse transcribed into cDNA as the sequencing template. Here immunoSEQ multiplex PCR was the method, and the copy in TCRdb shows in-frame clones only, minus some. The table includes more than 110,000 clones, roughly four fifths detected once. The chain combines TRBV19 with TRBJ2-1; 7 nucleotides match TRBD1. The origin of this receptor is a human donor with alopecia areata. The sequences come from CD8+ T cells sorted from blood, collected at week 4, from a patient treated with tofacitinib. For the CDR3, the DNA is TGTGCCAGTAGTATTTCCCGACAGGGATACAATGAGCAGTTCTTC. Protein sequence: CASSISRQGYNEQFF.